The clone carrying this T cell receptor (beta chain) was counted only a few times. This sample stems from a study of cytomegalovirus exposure and HLA in healthy donors. The V end lost 4 bases, the J end lost 14 bases, and 10 bases lay between the germline ends. The CDR3 extends over 9 amino acids. In germline, CDR1 is SQVTM, CDR2 ANQGSEA. PCR primers comprised 60 Vbeta and 13 Jbeta primers. Data came from immunoSEQ multiplex PCR; TCRdb stores just in-frame clones and leaves some out. Of 130,000 or so clones listed, roughly 84% are singletons. Sequencing was carried out using PBMCs. This TCR derives from a woman aged 18-30 years in good health and CMV-seropositive. The chain is built from TRBV29-1 and TRBJ2-3; a possible D gene is TRBD1 (6 bases). The CDR3 is CSVGTVMYF. The CDR3 coding sequence is TGCAGCGTTGGGACAGTAATGTATTTT.